This paragraph reports one T cell receptor beta chain. Its antigen is unknown. The split of CD4+ cells yielded CD45RA+ naive and CD45RA-negative memory subsets. Germline V lookup: CDR1 LNHDA, CDR2 SQIVND (reference sequence). CDR3 size: 15 residues. V lost 5 bases and J 1 base, leaving 12 bases between the germline ends. Sequenced by immunoSEQ multiplex PCR; TCRdb stores in-frame clones only, minus some. The sample has under 600,000 clones, more than 95% seen once. These data come from a study of shared clonotypes between healthy human individuals. Broader study findings: Only blood samples were collected, and tissue repertoires likely differ. Non-shared clonotypes had lower generation probabilities than clonotypes shared by all four sorted-subset donors.

The sample comprised naive CD4+ T cells sorted from blood. Subset described: CD45RA+ positively selected. The chain joins TRBV19 to TRBJ1-5; D remains ambiguous. The origin of this receptor is a woman aged 25-40 years in good health. The CDR3 coding sequence is TGTGCCAGTAGTCCCAGGAGCTACAGCAATCAGCCCCAGCATTTT. It specifies CASSPRSYSNQPQHF.